One sample yielded the 17 T cell receptor beta chains listed below, sequenced in a study of CD8+ T cells in alopecia areata. cDNA serving as the sequencing template came from extracted, reverse transcribed RNA. Sequenced by immunoSEQ multiplex PCR; TCRdb stores in-frame clones only, minus some. The sample includes around 70,000 clones, 25% to 30% of them seen just once. Noted treatment: oral pan-JAK inhibitor, 5-10 mg twice daily. The specimen comprised CD8+ T cells sorted from blood, sampled at week 4, from a patient treated with tofacitinib. These receptors were taken from a human donor with alopecia areata.

The table lists this clone with a few counts. The chain uses TRBV30 and TRBJ2-2; D possibly corresponds to TRBD1 (7 bases). Germline values: CDR1 GTSNPN, CDR2 SVGIG (reference sequence). This CDR3 is 14 amino acids long. Trimming pared 0 bases from V and 6 bases from J, leaving 11 bases between. The chain's CDR3 is CAWSVGRGAGELFF. The DNA for the CDR3 is TGTGCCTGGAGTGTAGGCAGGGGGGCCGGGGAGCTGTTTTTT.

About this clone: At one boundary the junction diverges from the germline segment, which might be a read error. The chain carries TRBV28 and TRBJ2-1, with no clear D. Germline V gene data show CDR1 as MDHEN and CDR2 as SYDVKM. The CDR3 contains 12 residues. The CDR3 nucleotides are TGCGCCAGCAGCCAAGATGGGGTTGAGCAGTTCTTC. Encoded protein: CASSQDGVEQFF.

V gene TRBV27 combines with J gene TRBJ2-6; no definite D call. Trimming cost V 2 bases and J 4 bases, with 12 bases left between them. The CDR3 runs to 16 residues. Per the germline V gene, CDR1 is MNHEY and CDR2 is SMNVEV (reference sequence). The CDR3, as DNA: TGTGCCAGCAGTTTACTCCCGGGTTCGGGGGCCAACGTCCTGACTTTC. Protein sequence: CASSLLPGSGANVLTF.

This clone was seen at least ten times. The chain joins TRBV19 to TRBJ2-7; D is ambiguous. There are 13 residues in the CDR3. The V gene's germline CDR1 is LNHDA and CDR2 SQIVND (reference sequence). The germline V and J ends were trimmed by 5 bases and 6 bases, with 14 bases remaining between them. The chain's CDR3 is CASSPGGVGEQYF. In DNA, the CDR3 is TGTGCCAGTAGTCCGGGCGGCGTGGGCGAGCAGTACTTC.

The V call is TRBV19, the J call TRBJ2-7; TRBD2 matches at 9 bases. The CDR3 extends over 16 amino acids. Germline V gene data show CDR1 as LNHDA and CDR2 as SQIVND (reference sequence). V was pared by 3 bases and J by 2 bases, with 8 bases of the junction left unmatched. Here the CDR3 DNA reads TGTGCCAGTAGTATCAGGCTAGCGGGGCTTACCTACGAGCAGTACTTC. The encoded protein is CASSIRLAGLTYEQYF. The full variable domain, in which reference TRBV19 and TRBJ2-7 provide the parts outside the CDR3, is DGGITQSPKYLFRKEGQNVTLSCEQNLNHDAMYWYRQDPGQGLRLIYYSQIVNDFQKGDIAEGYSVSREKKESFPLTVTSAQKNPTAFYLCASSIRLAGLTYEQYFGPGTRLTVT.

V gene TRBV19 combines with J gene TRBJ1-5; TRBD1 is a possible D gene (5 bases). This CDR3 contains 14 residues. V dropped 11 bases and J dropped 0 bases, with 14 bases sitting between them. Looked up from germline, CDR1 is LNHDA and CDR2 is SQIVND (reference sequence). The CDR3 loop is CASPGADSNQPQHF. The DNA for the CDR3 is TGTGCCTCCCCCGGGGCGGATAGCAATCAGCCCCAGCATTTT.

The chain carries TRBV7-2 and TRBJ1-2, with D unresolved. The V gene lost 8 bases and the J gene lost 7 bases, with 17 bases spanning the gap. This CDR3 comprises 13 residues. Per the germline V gene, CDR1 is SGHTA and CDR2 is FQGNSA. The CDR3 protein is CASQGTGGGGYTF. CDR3 in DNA: TGTGCCAGCCAAGGAACGGGCGGAGGTGGCTACACCTTC. The entire variable domain, with the rest obtained from reference TRBV7-2 and TRBJ1-2, is as follows: GAGVSQSPSNKVTEKGKDVELRCDPISGHTALYWYRQSLGQGLEFLIYFQGNSAPDKSGLPSDRFSAERTGGSVSTLTIQRTQQEDSAVYLCASQGTGGGGYTFGSGTRLTVV.

CDR3 nucleotides: TGTGCCAGCAGCGAGGACTATTCCTACAATGAGCAGTTCTTC. Amino acids: CASSEDYSYNEQFF. The J gene is TRBJ2-1, the V gene TRBV9; D might be TRBD2 (6 bases). V lost 3 bases and J 1 base, leaving 8 bases between the germline ends. The V gene's germline CDR1 is SGDLS and CDR2 YYNGEE. The CDR3 runs 14 residues.

This chain uses TRBV29-1 with TRBJ1-2; D is ambiguous. V lost 5 bases to trimming and J lost 5 bases, with 15 bases between them. The CDR3 has 13 residues. The germline CDR1 and CDR2 sequences are SQVTM and ANQGSEA. The CDR3 here is CSVFSGGSYGYTF. In nucleotides, the CDR3 is TGCAGCGTTTTTTCGGGCGGGTCTTATGGCTACACCTTC.

The J gene is TRBJ1-1, the V gene TRBV29-1; D is unclear. The CDR3 loop spans 12 amino acids. Germline CDR1 is SQVTM and CDR2 is ANQGSEA. The CDR3, as DNA: TGCTCCAGCGGCCTAGGTGGCCCTGAAGCTTTCTTT. The encoded protein is CSSGLGGPEAFF.

As concerns this clone: At one end the junction does not follow the germline gene, possibly because of a read error. This chain connects TRBV11-2 to TRBJ1-4; no clear D gene. The CDR3 is 15 residues long. Germline V CDR1 and CDR2: SGHAT, FQNNGV. CDR3 bases: TGTACCAGCAGCGCTCAACCGAGAGGGAATGAAAAACTGTTTTTT. Its translation is CTSSAQPRGNEKLFF.

The chain carries TRBV7-2 and TRBJ2-3; 8 bases line up with TRBD2. Looked up from germline, CDR1 is SGHTA and CDR2 is FQGNSA. The CDR3 totals 17 residues. Trimming cost V 0 bases and J 2 bases; bases outside gene matches: 7. The DNA for the CDR3 is TGTGCCAGCAGCTTAGCAGCCAGCGGGAGTATCACAGATACGCAGTATTTT. Amino acids: CASSLAASGSITDTQYF.

V and J are TRBV7-9 and TRBJ2-4, with D maybe TRBD1 (6 bases). Trimming removed 4 bases at V and 2 bases at J, with 15 bases between. The CDR3 spans 16 residues. Germline V gene sequence: CDR1 SEHNR, CDR2 FQNEAQ (reference sequence). The CDR3 DNA follows: TGTGCCAGCAGCTCAACAGGGACAACGACCAAAAACATTCAGTACTTC. It yields the protein CASSSTGTTTKNIQYF.

This clone came up a few times. The chain couples TRBV9 to TRBJ2-2, with D unclear. Trimming removed 0 bases at V and 7 bases at J, with 10 bases between. The CDR3 totals 14 residues. Germline CDR1 reads SGDLS; CDR2 reads YYNGEE. This chain's CDR3 is CASSVATVGGELFF. DNA of the CDR3: TGTGCCAGCAGCGTAGCTACGGTGGGCGGGGAGCTGTTTTTT.

The V and J genes are TRBV30 and TRBJ2-7; 8 bases are a match to TRBD2. Unmatched junction bases numbered 4, after V lost 0 bases and J lost 3 bases. Germline assignment: CDR1 GTSNPN and CDR2 SVGIG (reference sequence). There are 14 residues in the CDR3. CDR3 DNA: TGTGCCTGGAGTGTTGGTGCGGGGGGCTACGAGCAGTACTTC. Translating it yields CAWSVGAGGYEQYF.

The chain combines TRBV29-1 with TRBJ2-1; 7 bases are a match to TRBD1. V dropped 7 bases and J dropped 9; count of bases not matched to a gene: 6. This CDR3 has 11 amino acids. The V gene's germline CDR1 is SQVTM and CDR2 ANQGSEA. Here the CDR3 reads CSALTGFEQFF. The CDR3 coding sequence is TGCAGCGCCCTGACAGGGTTTGAGCAGTTCTTC.

The chain combines TRBV28 with TRBJ2-3; D is uncertain. Trimming took 2 bases from V and 1 from J, leaving 19 bases between them. Per the germline V gene, CDR1 is MDHEN and CDR2 is SYDVKM. The CDR3 totals 18 residues. CDR3 sequence (DNA): TGTGCCAGCAGTTTACCCGTTCCCGACGGATACCGCACAGATACGCAGTATTTT. Amino acid sequence: CASSLPVPDGYRTDTQYF.